This TCR beta chain was captured by sequencing in a study of blood T cell repertoires in COVID-19. Study background: The samples span acute and convalescent COVID-19 from the United States, Italy and Spain. The cDNA or gDNA used as material had been derived from T cells, B-cell-depleted T cells, or PBMCs.

Germline lookup yields CDR1 GTSNPN and CDR2 SVGIG (reference sequence). The trim removed 6 bases at V and 4 bases at J, leaving 10 bases unmatched. The CDR3 extends over 14 amino acids. Original processing notes: Amplification of reference gene primers was used by the study to estimate nucleated cell counts. Measured with immunoSEQ multiplex PCR; TCRdb has only the in-frame clones, and not every one. Clonal size and the V and J genes are those of that table, whereas D and trimming came from the DNA. The top ten clones hold about 44% of a sample with 38,000 or so clones, roughly four fifths of them seen once. This clone is a singleton in its sample.

The V and J genes are TRBV30 and TRBJ2-5; 8 nucleotides align to TRBD2. Sequencing was done on a sample of peripheral blood. The receptor's source is a human donor in a cohort sampled during active or convalescent COVID-19. The donor label of this sample is uncertain. CDR3 sequence: CACEGTRKRETQYF. Written as DNA, the CDR3 is TGTGCCTGTGAGGGGACTAGAAAGAGAGAGACCCAGTACTTC.